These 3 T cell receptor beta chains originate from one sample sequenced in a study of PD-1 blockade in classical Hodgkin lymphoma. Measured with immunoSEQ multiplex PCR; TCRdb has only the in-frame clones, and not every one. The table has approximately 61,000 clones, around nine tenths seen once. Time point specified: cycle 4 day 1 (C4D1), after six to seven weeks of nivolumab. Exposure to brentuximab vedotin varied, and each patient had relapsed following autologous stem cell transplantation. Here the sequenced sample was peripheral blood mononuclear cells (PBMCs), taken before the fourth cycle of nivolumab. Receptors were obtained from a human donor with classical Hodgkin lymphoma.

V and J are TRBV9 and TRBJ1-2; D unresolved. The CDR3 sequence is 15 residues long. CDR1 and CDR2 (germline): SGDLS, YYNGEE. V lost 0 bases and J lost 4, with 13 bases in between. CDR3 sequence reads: CASSVGTISSYGYTF. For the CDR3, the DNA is TGTGCCAGCAGCGTAGGGACCATCTCTTCCTATGGCTACACCTTC.

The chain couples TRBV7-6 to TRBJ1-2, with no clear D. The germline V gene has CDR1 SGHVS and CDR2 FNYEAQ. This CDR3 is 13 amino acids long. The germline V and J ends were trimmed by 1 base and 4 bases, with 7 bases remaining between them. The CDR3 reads CASSLGPPYGYTF. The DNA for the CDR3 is TGTGCCAGCAGCTTAGGGCCACCCTATGGCTACACCTTC.

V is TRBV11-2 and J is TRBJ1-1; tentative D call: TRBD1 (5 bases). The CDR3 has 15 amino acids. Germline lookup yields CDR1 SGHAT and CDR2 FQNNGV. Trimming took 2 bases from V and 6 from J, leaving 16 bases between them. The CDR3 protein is CASSLRDQGTPEAFF. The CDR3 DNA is TGTGCCAGCAGCTTAAGGGACCAGGGAACCCCTGAAGCTTTCTTT. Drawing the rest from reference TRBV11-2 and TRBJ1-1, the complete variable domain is EAGVAQSPRYKIIEKRQSVAFWCNPISGHATLYWYQQILGQGPKLLIQFQNNGVVDDSQLPKDRFSAERLKGVDSTLKIQPAKLEDSAVYLCASSLRDQGTPEAFFGQGTRLTVV.